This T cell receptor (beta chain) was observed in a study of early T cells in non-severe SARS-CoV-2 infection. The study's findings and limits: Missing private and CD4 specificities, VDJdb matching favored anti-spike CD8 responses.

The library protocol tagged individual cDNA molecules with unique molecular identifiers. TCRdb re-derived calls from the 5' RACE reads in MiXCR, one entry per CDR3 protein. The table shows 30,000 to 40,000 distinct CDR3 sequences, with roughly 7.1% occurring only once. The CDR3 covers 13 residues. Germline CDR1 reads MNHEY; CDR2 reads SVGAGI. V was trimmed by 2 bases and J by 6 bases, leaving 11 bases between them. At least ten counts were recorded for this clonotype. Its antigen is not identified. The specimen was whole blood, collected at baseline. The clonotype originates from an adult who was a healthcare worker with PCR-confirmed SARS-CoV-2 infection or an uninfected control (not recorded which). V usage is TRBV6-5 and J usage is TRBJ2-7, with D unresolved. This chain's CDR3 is CASSYGEAAEQYF. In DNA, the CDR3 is TGTGCCAGCAGTTACGGAGAGGCTGCCGAGCAGTACTTC.